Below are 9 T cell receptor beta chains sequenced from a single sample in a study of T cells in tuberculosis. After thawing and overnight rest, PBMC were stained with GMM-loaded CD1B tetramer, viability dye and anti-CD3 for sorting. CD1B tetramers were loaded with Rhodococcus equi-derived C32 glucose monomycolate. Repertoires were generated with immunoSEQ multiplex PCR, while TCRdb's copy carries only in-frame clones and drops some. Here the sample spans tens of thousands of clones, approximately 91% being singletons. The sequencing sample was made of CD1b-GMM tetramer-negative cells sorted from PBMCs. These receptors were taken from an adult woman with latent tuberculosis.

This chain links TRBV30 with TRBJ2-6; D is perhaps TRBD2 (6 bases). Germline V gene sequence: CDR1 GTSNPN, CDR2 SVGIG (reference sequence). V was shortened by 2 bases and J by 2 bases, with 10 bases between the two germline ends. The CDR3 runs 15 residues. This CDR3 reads CAWSPGGAGANVLTF. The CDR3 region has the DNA TGTGCCTGGAGTCCCGGGGGAGCTGGGGCCAACGTCCTGACTTTC.

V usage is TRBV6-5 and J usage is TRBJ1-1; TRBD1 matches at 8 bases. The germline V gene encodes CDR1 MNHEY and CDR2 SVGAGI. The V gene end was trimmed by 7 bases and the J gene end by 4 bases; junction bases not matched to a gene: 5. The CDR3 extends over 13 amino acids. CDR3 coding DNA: TGTGCCAGCATCATACAGGGGGTCACTGAAGCTTTCTTT. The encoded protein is CASIIQGVTEAFF.

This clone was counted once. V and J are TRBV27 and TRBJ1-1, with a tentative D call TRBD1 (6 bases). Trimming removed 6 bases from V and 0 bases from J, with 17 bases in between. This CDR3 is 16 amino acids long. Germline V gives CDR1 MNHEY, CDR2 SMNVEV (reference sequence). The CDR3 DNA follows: TGTGCCAGCAGCCACGGGACACCAATCCTGAACACTGAAGCTTTCTTT. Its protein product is CASSHGTPILNTEAFF.

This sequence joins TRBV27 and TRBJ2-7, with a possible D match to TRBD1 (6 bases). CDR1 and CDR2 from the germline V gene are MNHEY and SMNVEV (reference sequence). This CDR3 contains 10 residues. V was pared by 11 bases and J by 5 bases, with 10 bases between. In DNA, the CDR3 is TGTGCCTTAAAGGGGGACGAGCAGTACTTC. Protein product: CALKGDEQYF.

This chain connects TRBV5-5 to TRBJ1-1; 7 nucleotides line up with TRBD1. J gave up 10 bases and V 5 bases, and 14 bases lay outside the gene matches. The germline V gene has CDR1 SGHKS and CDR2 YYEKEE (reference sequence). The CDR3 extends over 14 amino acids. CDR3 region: CASSSTGPTLRAFF. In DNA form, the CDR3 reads TGTGCCAGCAGTTCGACAGGGCCAACCTTGAGAGCTTTCTTT.

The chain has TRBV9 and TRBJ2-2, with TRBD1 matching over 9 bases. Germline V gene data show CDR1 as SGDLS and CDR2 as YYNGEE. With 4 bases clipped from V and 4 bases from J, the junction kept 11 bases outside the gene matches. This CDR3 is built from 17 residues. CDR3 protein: CASSTPTGTGLTGELFF. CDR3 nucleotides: TGTGCCAGCAGCACACCGACCGGGACAGGGCTCACCGGGGAGCTGTTTTTT.

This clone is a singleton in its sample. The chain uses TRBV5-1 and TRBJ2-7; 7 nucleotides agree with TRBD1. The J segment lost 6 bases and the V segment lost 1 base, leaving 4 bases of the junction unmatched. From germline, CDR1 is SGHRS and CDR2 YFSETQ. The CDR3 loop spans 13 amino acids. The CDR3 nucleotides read TGCGCCAGCAGCTTGTTTTCAGGGGGCGAGCAGTACGTC. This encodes CASSLFSGGEQYV.

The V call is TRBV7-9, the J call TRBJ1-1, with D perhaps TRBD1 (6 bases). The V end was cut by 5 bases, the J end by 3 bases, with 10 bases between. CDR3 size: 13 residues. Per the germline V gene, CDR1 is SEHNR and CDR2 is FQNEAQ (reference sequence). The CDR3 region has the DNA TGTGCCAGCAGCCCCGGGACACACACTGAAGCTTTCTTT. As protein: CASSPGTHTEAFF.

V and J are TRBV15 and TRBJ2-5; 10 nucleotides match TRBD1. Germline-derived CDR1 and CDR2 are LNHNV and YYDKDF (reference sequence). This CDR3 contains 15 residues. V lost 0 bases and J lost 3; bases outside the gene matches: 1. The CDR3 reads CATSRDGTGEETQYF. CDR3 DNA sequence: TGTGCCACCAGCAGAGATGGGACAGGGGAAGAGACCCAGTACTTC.